The 15 T cell receptor beta chains in this list originate from one sample, sequenced in a study of blood T cell repertoires in COVID-19. The assay was immunoSEQ multiplex PCR, and TCRdb's table has in-frame clones only and misses some. Of approximately 280,000 clones listed, under 90% are singletons. The sample was peripheral blood. The receptors were gathered from a man between 45 and 60 years old with acute or convalescent COVID-19.

The chain has TRBV3-1 (or the pseudogene TRBV3-2) and TRBJ1-2, with 8 bases identical to TRBD1. Germline-derived CDR1 and CDR2 are LGHDT and YNNKEL (reference sequence). After removal of 1 base from V and 6 bases from J, the junction contained 4 bases not matched to a gene. CDR3 length: 14 residues. CDR3 protein: CASSQARGLHGYTF. The CDR3 DNA follows: TGTGCCAGCAGCCAAGCCAGGGGGCTCCATGGCTACACCTTC.

The chain uses TRBV20-1 and TRBJ2-7; no definite D call. Germline lookup yields CDR1 DFQATT and CDR2 SNEGSKA (reference sequence). The CDR3 covers 10 residues. V shed 4 bases and J shed 7 bases, with 8 bases lying between them. CDR3 sequence reads: CSATDREQYF. For the CDR3, the DNA is TGCAGTGCTACCGATCGGGAGCAGTACTTC.

This chain connects TRBV6-6 to TRBJ1-2, with 7 bases fitting TRBD1. The V and J ends lost 5 bases and 4 bases, in that order; junction bases with no gene match: 13. Looked up from germline, CDR1 is MNHNY and CDR2 is SVGAGI (reference sequence). The CDR3 contains 16 residues. CDR3 amino acids: CASSRQGALWGYGYTF. The CDR3, as DNA: TGTGCCAGCAGTCGACAGGGTGCCCTTTGGGGCTATGGCTACACCTTC.

The CDR3: CAWAGQGLTEAFF. The CDR3 coding sequence is TGTGCCTGGGCAGGACAGGGGCTCACTGAAGCTTTCTTT. The rearrangement joins TRBV30 to TRBJ1-1; 9 nucleotides line up with TRBD1. The CDR3 is 13 residues long. Germline V gene sequence: CDR1 GTSNPN, CDR2 SVGIG (reference sequence). The V gene end was trimmed by 5 bases and the J gene end by 4 bases; junction bases not matched to a gene: 5.

This chain links TRBV6-5 with TRBJ2-7; 7 bases fit TRBD2. The CDR3 is made up of 12 amino acids. J lost 3 bases, V lost 8 bases, and 4 bases had no gene match. Germline assignment: CDR1 MNHEY and CDR2 SVGAGI. CDR3 loop: CASSGLLYEQYF. The CDR3 bases are TGTGCCAGCTCGGGACTACTCTACGAGCAGTACTTC.

This chain links TRBV28 with TRBJ1-1; no reliable D call. CDR3 length: 11 residues. The V and J ends lost 4 bases and 9 bases respectively, with 9 bases between them. Germline CDR1 reads MDHEN; CDR2 reads SYDVKM. Here the CDR3 reads CASSSRSQAFF. The CDR3 bases are TGTGCCAGCAGTTCCCGGTCCCAAGCTTTCTTT.

The table lists this clone with a count of one. The chain couples TRBV3-1 (or the pseudogene TRBV3-2) to TRBJ1-6; the D gene is possibly TRBD1 (5 bases). Trimming left V 5 bases short and J 11 bases short, with 10 bases between. The germline CDR1 and CDR2 sequences are LGHDT and YNNKEL (reference sequence). The CDR3 spans 12 residues. The CDR3 loop reads CASSTGGTPLHF. DNA for the CDR3: TGTGCCAGCAGCACGGGGGGTACACCCCTCCACTTT.

The chain links TRBV2 to TRBJ1-1; TRBD1 agrees at 7 bases. This CDR3 is 13 amino acids long. Trimming cost V 10 bases and J 0 bases; bases outside gene matches: 5. Germline-derived CDR1 and CDR2 are SNHLY and FYNNEI. The CDR3 sequence is CATQGDMNTEAFF. CDR3 DNA: TGTGCCACCCAGGGGGACATGAACACTGAAGCTTTCTTT.

V usage is TRBV7-6 and J usage is TRBJ1-1, with TRBD1 identical over 7 bases. Trimming took 0 bases from V and 1 from J; bases not matched to a gene: 5. Germline V gene lookup returns CDR1 SGHVS and CDR2 FNYEAQ. The CDR3 contains 16 residues. The CDR3 is CASSLAGTVGNTEAFF. The CDR3 coding sequence is TGTGCCAGCAGCTTAGCGGGGACAGTGGGGAACACTGAAGCTTTCTTT.

The chain combines TRBV27 with TRBJ1-3; the D is unclear. This CDR3 is built from 16 residues. The germline CDR1 and CDR2 sequences are MNHEY and SMNVEV (reference sequence). V gave up 3 bases and J gave up 0 bases, with 12 bases separating them. Here the CDR3 reads CASSFPLTISGNTIYF. CDR3 DNA sequence: TGTGCCAGCAGTTTCCCCCTGACTATCTCTGGAAACACCATATATTTT.

This CDR3 reads CASSSRGEDEQYF. The CDR3 nucleotides are TGTGCCAGCAGTTCCAGGGGTGAGGACGAGCAGTACTTC. V and J are TRBV27 and TRBJ2-7, with D perhaps matching TRBD1 (6 bases). This CDR3 region has 13 residues. Between the trimmed V and J ends, which lost 4 bases and 5 bases, there was a span of 12 bases. Germline V gives CDR1 MNHEY, CDR2 SMNVEV (reference sequence).

This clone was picked up one time. The V and J genes are TRBV6-5 and TRBJ2-7; TRBD1 matches at 9 bases. Germline values: CDR1 MNHEY, CDR2 SVGAGI. This CDR3 is built from 15 residues. V lost 4 bases, J lost 2 bases, and 6 bases stayed unmatched. CDR3 region: CASSLGQGRTYEQYF. For the CDR3, the DNA is TGTGCCAGCAGTTTGGGACAGGGCCGAACCTACGAGCAGTACTTC.

This clone was found once. The rearrangement joins TRBV4-2 to TRBJ1-4, with a possible D match to TRBD1 (5 bases). CDR1 and CDR2 (germline): LGHNA, YNFKEQ. V lost 0 bases, J lost 11 bases, and 22 bases lay in between. The CDR3 sequence is 17 residues long. CDR3 protein: CASSQDWGRAGEAKLFF. As DNA, the CDR3 is TGTGCCAGCAGCCAAGATTGGGGCAGGGCCGGCGAAGCGAAACTGTTTTTT.

The chain links TRBV3-1 (or the pseudogene TRBV3-2) to TRBJ1-2; the D gene is possibly TRBD1 (6 bases). Trimming removed 4 bases from V and 4 bases from J, with 19 bases in between. This CDR3 comprises 16 residues. Germline CDR1 is LGHDT and CDR2 is YNNKEL (reference sequence). The CDR3 spells CASSPQGSGGRYGYTF. The CDR3 DNA reads TGTGCCAGCAGCCCGCAGGGGTCGGGGGGCCGCTATGGCTACACCTTC.

This clone was seen just once. This chain connects TRBV5-6 to TRBJ2-7; 7 bases agree with TRBD2. The CDR3 has 16 amino acids. V shed 4 bases and J 0 bases; nucleotides not matched to a gene: 10. Germline V lookup: CDR1 SGHDT, CDR2 YYEEEE. CDR3 bases: TGTGCCAGCAGCCCTGGTAGGGACTATTTCTCCTACGAGCAGTACTTC. Encoded protein: CASSPGRDYFSYEQYF. Complete variable domain (other parts from reference TRBV5-6 and TRBJ2-7): DAGVTQSPTHLIKTRGQQVTLRCSPKSGHDTVSWYQQALGQGPQFIFQYYEEEERQRGNFPDRFSGHQFPNYSSELNVNALLLGDSALYLCASSPGRDYFSYEQYFGPGTRLTVT.